Listed below are T cell receptor beta chains from one sample, sequenced in a study of blood T cells in healthy people across ages. TCRdb re-analysed the 5' RACE reads in MiXCR, keeping a single row per CDR3 protein. The sample lists over a million distinct CDR3 sequences; under 45% were seen once. Material: blood. The receptors come from a woman aged 55-69 years in good health. CDR3s include the opening cysteine and the closing phenylalanine or tryptophan. The D gene is left open where the match is weak. Clone size is stated in some rows and not others, as once, few, many or a class when expanded.

abundance: NA; d_gene: TRBD2; j_gene: TRBJ2-4; v_gene: TRBV27; CDR3nt: TGTGCCAGCAGTTTAATATCCGGACTAGCGTCGCGGGAGCAGTACTTC; CDR3aa: CASSLISGLASREQYF
abundance: few; d_gene: NA; j_gene: TRBJ2-7; v_gene: TRBV6-1; CDR3nt: TGTGCCAGCAGTGAAGCGTATGGTACCTACGAGCAGTACTTC; CDR3aa: CASSEAYGTYEQYF
abundance: NA; d_gene: TRBD2; j_gene: TRBJ2-7; v_gene: TRBV9; CDR3nt: TGTGCCAGCAGCTCCAGCCTAGCGGGAGGGAGGGATGAGCAGTACTTC; CDR3aa: CASSSSLAGGRDEQYF
abundance: NA; d_gene: TRBD2; j_gene: TRBJ2-3; v_gene: TRBV12-3/TRBV12-4; CDR3nt: TGTGGCAGCGGGAGAGCAGATACGCAGTATTTT; CDR3aa: CGSGRADTQYF
abundance: NA; d_gene: NA; j_gene: TRBJ2-5; v_gene: TRBV7-9; CDR3nt: TGTGCCAGCAGCTTGGGAGGGGGCCGGATTCAAGAGACCCAGTACTTC; CDR3aa: CASSLGGGRIQETQYF
abundance: few; d_gene: NA; j_gene: TRBJ2-3; v_gene: TRBV20-1; CDR3nt: TGCAGTGCTAGAGCTTACACAGATACGCAGTATTTT; CDR3aa: CSARAYTDTQYF
abundance: NA; d_gene: TRBD2; j_gene: TRBJ2-7; v_gene: TRBV7-8; CDR3nt: TGTGCCAGCAGCGTCTCCCGTTCCGGGACTAGCGGGAATGAGCAGTACTTC; CDR3aa: CASSVSRSGTSGNEQYF
abundance: few; d_gene: TRBD2; j_gene: TRBJ2-7; v_gene: TRBV7-8; CDR3nt: TGTGCCAGCAGCTTAGCGGGGACTAGCGGGAACGAGCAGTACTTC; CDR3aa: CASSLAGTSGNEQYF
abundance: NA; d_gene: TRBD2; j_gene: TRBJ2-3; v_gene: TRBV10-1; CDR3nt: TGCGCCAGCTTCCTTATAGGGACTAGCCGTAGCACAGATACGCAGTATTTT; CDR3aa: CASFLIGTSRSTDTQYF
abundance: NA; d_gene: NA; j_gene: TRBJ2-7; v_gene: TRBV20-1; CDR3nt: TGCAGTGCTAGACCGGACAGATACGAGCAGTACTTC; CDR3aa: CSARPDRYEQYF
abundance: NA; d_gene: NA; j_gene: TRBJ2-3; v_gene: TRBV4-2; CDR3nt: TGTGCCAGCAGCCAAACGACCGATAAGAATACGCAGTATTTT; CDR3aa: CASSQTTDKNTQYF
abundance: few; d_gene: NA; j_gene: TRBJ2-3; v_gene: TRBV11-3; CDR3nt: TGTGCCAGCAGCCCCGGGCCTGGGGATACGCAGTATTTT; CDR3aa: CASSPGPGDTQYF
abundance: NA; d_gene: TRBD2; j_gene: TRBJ2-3; v_gene: TRBV7-8; CDR3nt: TGTGCCAGCAGCCCAGGACTAGCGGGAGTGTCAGATACGCAGTATTTT; CDR3aa: CASSPGLAGVSDTQYF
abundance: NA; d_gene: NA; j_gene: TRBJ2-3; v_gene: TRBV6-5; CDR3nt: TGTGCCAGCAGTTACTCGAACAGCTTGGTCACCACAGATACGCAGTATTTT; CDR3aa: CASSYSNSLVTTDTQYF
abundance: NA; d_gene: NA; j_gene: TRBJ2-5; v_gene: TRBV30; CDR3nt: TGTGCCTGGAGAGTCGTTGGGGGGAGCCAAGAGACCCAGTACTTC; CDR3aa: CAWRVVGGSQETQYF
abundance: NA; d_gene: NA; j_gene: TRBJ1-4; v_gene: TRBV6-1; CDR3nt: TGTGCCAGCAGCCAAAACGTGGGAGGGAATGAAAAACTGTTTTTT; CDR3aa: CASSQNVGGNEKLFF
abundance: NA; d_gene: NA; j_gene: TRBJ2-7; v_gene: TRBV7-9; CDR3nt: TGTGCCAGCAGCCCTAGTAGGGCCACTTACGAGCAGTACTTC; CDR3aa: CASSPSRATYEQYF
abundance: NA; d_gene: TRBD2; j_gene: TRBJ2-2; v_gene: TRBV9; CDR3nt: TGTGCCAGCAGCGTAGTTAGCGGGAGGGTGGCTGGGGAGCTGTTTTTT; CDR3aa: CASSVVSGRVAGELFF
abundance: NA; d_gene: TRBD1; j_gene: TRBJ2-7; v_gene: TRBV27; CDR3nt: TGTGCCAGCAGGCCCACAGGGGGCAGCTACGGGCAGTACTTC; CDR3aa: CASRPTGGSYGQYF
abundance: few; d_gene: TRBD1; j_gene: TRBJ2-5; v_gene: TRBV10-1; CDR3nt: TGCGCCAGCAGTGAGCGGGGACAGGGTGTAAAGACCCAGTACTTC; CDR3aa: CASSERGQGVKTQYF
abundance: NA; d_gene: TRBD1; j_gene: TRBJ2-5; v_gene: TRBV20-1; CDR3nt: TGCAGTGCTAGAGCATTCAGGGGGTTCGACGTGCAGTACTTC; CDR3aa: CSARAFRGFDVQYF
abundance: NA; d_gene: NA; j_gene: TRBJ2-7; v_gene: TRBV27; CDR3nt: TGTGCCAGCCAGCGACTAGGGGAACCCTACGAGCAGTACTTC; CDR3aa: CASQRLGEPYEQYF
abundance: NA; d_gene: TRBD1; j_gene: TRBJ2-1; v_gene: TRBV28; CDR3nt: TGTGCCAGCAAAAAGCGGACAGGTCAAAATGAGCAGTTCTTC; CDR3aa: CASKKRTGQNEQFF
abundance: few; d_gene: NA; j_gene: TRBJ2-5; v_gene: TRBV12-3/TRBV12-4; CDR3nt: TGTGCCAGCAGTTCGTGGAACCAAGAGACCCAGTACTTC; CDR3aa: CASSSWNQETQYF
abundance: NA; d_gene: NA; j_gene: TRBJ2-3; v_gene: TRBV4-1; CDR3nt: TGCGCCAGCAGCCTCAGAGCGGGACAGCCGGATACGCAGTATTTT; CDR3aa: CASSLRAGQPDTQYF
abundance: NA; d_gene: TRBD2; j_gene: TRBJ2-1; v_gene: TRBV29-1; CDR3nt: TGCAGCGTTTGGGGACTAGCGGGTAGCAACAATGAGCAGTTCTTC; CDR3aa: CSVWGLAGSNNEQFF
abundance: few; d_gene: NA; j_gene: TRBJ2-5; v_gene: TRBV4-1; CDR3nt: TGCGCCAGCAGCCAAGATGGGGTCTGGGAGCAGTACTTC; CDR3aa: CASSQDGVWEQYF